Listed below are T cell receptor beta chains from one sample, sequenced in a study of shared clonotypes between healthy human individuals. TCRdb's table, derived via immunoSEQ multiplex PCR, lists solely in-frame clones and lacks some. The table shows roughly 590,000 clones, with 95% to 96% occurring only once. Material: naive CD8+ T cells sorted from blood. These receptors were collected from a woman aged 25 to 39 in good health. Both conserved end residues are part of each CDR3. Each record gives: CDR3 DNA, CDR3 protein, D gene, J gene, V gene, clone size. D genes are given only for firm matches. Clone size is shown for a subset of rows, as once, few, many or a class of expanded clone.

CDR3nt: TGCGCCAGCAGCCCCGGGCACGAGCAGTACTTC
CDR3aa: CASSPGHEQYF
d_gene: NA
j_gene: TRBJ2-7
v_gene: TRBV4-1
abundance: NA

CDR3nt: TGTGCCAGCAGGCAGGGAACACAAGACGAAGCTTTCTTT
CDR3aa: CASRQGTQDEAFF
d_gene: NA
j_gene: TRBJ1-1
v_gene: TRBV7-9
abundance: NA

CDR3nt: TGTGCCACCAGCAGGGCCCCCGCGGGGGTAGAGACCCAGTACTTC
CDR3aa: CATSRAPAGVETQYF
d_gene: TRBD2
j_gene: TRBJ2-5
v_gene: TRBV15
abundance: NA

CDR3nt: TGTGCCAGCAGCTTAGACGCGAGCTCCTACAATGAGCAGTTCTTC
CDR3aa: CASSLDASSYNEQFF
d_gene: NA
j_gene: TRBJ2-1
v_gene: TRBV7-3
abundance: NA

CDR3nt: TGTGCCACCAGCAGAGGGACCGACCACACTGAAACTTTCTTT
CDR3aa: CATSRGTDHTETFF
d_gene: NA
j_gene: TRBJ1-1
v_gene: TRBV15
abundance: NA

CDR3nt: TGTGCCAGCAGCTTGAGCCAGGGGTCTAACTATGGCTACACCTTC
CDR3aa: CASSLSQGSNYGYTF
d_gene: NA
j_gene: TRBJ1-2
v_gene: TRBV5-4
abundance: once

CDR3nt: TGTGCCAGCACCGAGCGGGAGGTCACAGATACGCAGTATTTT
CDR3aa: CASTEREVTDTQYF
d_gene: TRBD2
j_gene: TRBJ2-3
v_gene: TRBV27
abundance: NA

CDR3nt: TGTGCCAGCAGTCCACGACTAGCGGGAAGCACCGGGGAGCTGTTTTTT
CDR3aa: CASSPRLAGSTGELFF
d_gene: TRBD2
j_gene: TRBJ2-2
v_gene: TRBV27
abundance: NA

CDR3nt: TGTGCCAGTAGCCACAGGCAGTACTACGAGCAGTACTTC
CDR3aa: CASSHRQYYEQYF
d_gene: NA
j_gene: TRBJ2-7
v_gene: TRBV19
abundance: NA

CDR3nt: TGTGCCAGCGGGGGGGGACCCTCCTACGAGCAGTACTTC
CDR3aa: CASGGGPSYEQYF
d_gene: TRBD2
j_gene: TRBJ2-7
v_gene: TRBV6-4
abundance: NA

CDR3nt: TGTGCCAGCAGCCTATCCGGGGCCTCCTACGAGCAGTACTTC
CDR3aa: CASSLSGASYEQYF
d_gene: NA
j_gene: TRBJ2-7
v_gene: TRBV9
abundance: NA

CDR3nt: TGTGCCAGCAGTTTGATCTTCTCTTCGGGCACAGATACGCAGTATTTT
CDR3aa: CASSLIFSSGTDTQYF
d_gene: NA
j_gene: TRBJ2-3
v_gene: TRBV27
abundance: NA

CDR3nt: TGTGCCAGCTGGGGGGGCACAGATACGCAGTATTTT
CDR3aa: CASWGGTDTQYF
d_gene: NA
j_gene: TRBJ2-3
v_gene: TRBV19
abundance: NA

CDR3nt: TGTGCCAGCAGCGAACGAAAGGCCACTGAAGCTTTCTTT
CDR3aa: CASSERKATEAFF
d_gene: NA
j_gene: TRBJ1-1
v_gene: TRBV7-8
abundance: NA

CDR3nt: TGTGCCAGCAGCTTAGTGGACAAACTGAGCTCCTACGAGCAGTACTTC
CDR3aa: CASSLVDKLSSYEQYF
d_gene: NA
j_gene: TRBJ2-7
v_gene: TRBV7-2
abundance: NA

CDR3nt: TGCGCCAGCAGCCAAGTGTCGTCCGAGACCAATGAGCAGTTCTTC
CDR3aa: CASSQVSSETNEQFF
d_gene: NA
j_gene: TRBJ2-1
v_gene: TRBV4-1
abundance: NA

CDR3nt: TGTGCCTGGAGTGTAGGGGGCTCGGGACTAGCGGAGATCCAAGAGACCCAGTACTTC
CDR3aa: CAWSVGGSGLAEIQETQYF
d_gene: TRBD2
j_gene: TRBJ2-5
v_gene: TRBV30
abundance: NA

CDR3nt: TGTGCCAGCAGACCGGACAGGGGGCAATATGGCTACACCTTC
CDR3aa: CASRPDRGQYGYTF
d_gene: TRBD1
j_gene: TRBJ1-2
v_gene: TRBV6-5
abundance: NA

CDR3nt: TGTGCCAGCAGCTTAAGTGACGGGGGCGAGCAGTACTTC
CDR3aa: CASSLSDGGEQYF
d_gene: NA
j_gene: TRBJ2-7
v_gene: TRBV7-8
abundance: NA

CDR3nt: TGTGCCAGCAGGGAGGGAGCGGGGGATCCCTACGAGCAGTACTTC
CDR3aa: CASREGAGDPYEQYF
d_gene: TRBD2
j_gene: TRBJ2-7
v_gene: TRBV27
abundance: NA